These 18 T cell receptor beta chains were sequenced from one sample in a study of human T cells and chemical hapten exposure. One entry per CDR3 protein results from TCRdb running MiXCR on the RACE reads. The table shows about 49,000 distinct CDR3 sequences, with about a tenth occurring only once. Time point here: patch test 1, 2 weeks after DPC sensitization. The treatment here: therapeutic diphenylcyclopropenone sensitization with weekly scalp DPC. This specimen was whole blood, taken in connection with sensitization to the hapten diphenylcyclopropenone (DPC). Every receptor here comes from a woman in her fifties or sixties with alopecia areata. Some clones in this sample may be carry-over from other donors' samples.

This clonotype has at least ten counts. V and J are TRBV7-2 and TRBJ2-1; D possibly corresponds to TRBD2 (6 bases). Per the germline V gene, CDR1 is SGHTA and CDR2 is FQGNSA. V lost 3 bases and J 4 bases, leaving 13 bases between the germline ends. This CDR3 is 15 amino acids long. Here the CDR3 reads CASSLFVGGYNEQFF. CDR3 in DNA: TGTGCCAGCAGCTTGTTCGTCGGGGGTTACAATGAGCAGTTCTTC.

The chain carries TRBV6-5 and TRBJ2-7; no clear D. The CDR3 sequence is 15 residues long. Trimming removed 6 bases from V and 2 bases from J, with 17 bases in between. CDR1 is MNHEY, CDR2 SVGAGI, per germline. The CDR3 nucleotides read TGTGCCAGCAGCCCGTCGATCCAACCCCCCTACGAGCAGTACTTC. Translated, it gives CASSPSIQPPYEQYF.

This clonotype was observed at least ten times. This chain connects TRBV20-1 to TRBJ1-1; a possible D gene is TRBD1 (6 bases). The ends were cut back, 6 bases at V and 4 bases at J, with 18 bases in the middle. This CDR3 region has 14 residues. Germline loops: CDR1 DFQATT, CDR2 SNEGSKA (reference sequence). This chain's CDR3 is CSALDPKTGTEAFF. The CDR3 DNA reads TGCAGTGCCTTGGACCCCAAGACAGGCACTGAAGCTTTCTTT.

This clonotype was counted ten times or more. In DNA form, the CDR3 reads TGTGCCAGCAGCCAACGACAGGGTACCGGGGAGCTGTTTTTT. It translates to CASSQRQGTGELFF. The chain is built from TRBV7-7 and TRBJ2-2; 7 bases align to TRBD1. Trimming at V came to 5 bases and at J to 5 bases, leaving 5 bases not matched to a gene. Germline CDR1 SSHAT, CDR2 FNYEAQ (reference sequence). The CDR3 is made up of 14 amino acids. The entire variable domain, with the rest obtained from reference TRBV7-7 and TRBJ2-2, is as follows: GAGVSQSPRYKVTKRGQDVTLRCDPISSHATLYWYQQALGQGPEFLTYFNYEAQPDKSGLPSDRFSAERPEGSISTLTIQRTEQRDSAMYRCASSQRQGTGELFFGEGSRLTVL.

This clonotype showed up many times. CDR3 in amino acids: CASSLGVRSWAEVNEQFF. CDR3 DNA: TGTGCCAGCAGCTTAGGCGTTAGGTCGTGGGCCGAGGTGAATGAGCAGTTCTTC. V usage is TRBV11-2 and J usage is TRBJ2-1; the D is unclear. There are 18 residues in the CDR3. CDR1 and CDR2 (germline): SGHAT, FQNNGV. V lost 1 base and J 7 bases, leaving 23 bases between the germline ends.

The CDR3 sequence: CASSRRTSGSVYEQYF. The DNA of the CDR3 is TGTGCCAGCAGCCGTAGGACTAGCGGGAGTGTGTACGAGCAGTACTTC. The V and J genes are TRBV5-6 and TRBJ2-7; 13 bases agree with TRBD2. This CDR3 has 16 amino acids. The trim removed 4 bases at V and 4 bases at J, leaving 8 bases unmatched. The germline CDR1 and CDR2 sequences are SGHDT and YYEEEE.

The chain carries TRBV25-1 and TRBJ1-1; D may be TRBD1 (5 bases). V lost 1 base and J lost 7, with 7 bases in between. This CDR3 contains 12 residues. CDR1 and CDR2 from the germline V gene are MGHDK and SYGVNS. Here the CDR3 reads CASSESRGEAFF. CDR3 DNA sequence: TGTGCCAGCAGTGAATCTAGGGGTGAAGCTTTCTTT.

There are many counts of this clonotype. The chain combines TRBV28 with TRBJ2-7; D gene ambiguous. The CDR3 has 11 residues. V was trimmed by 6 bases and J by 5 bases, leaving 8 bases between them. The germline V gene encodes CDR1 MDHEN and CDR2 SYDVKM. The CDR3 nucleotides read TGTGCCAGCAGGGTCACGGACGAGCAGTACTTC. Translation gives CASRVTDEQYF. The variable domain in full, with the rest retrieved from reference TRBV28 and TRBJ2-7, is DVKVTQSSRYLVKRTGEKVFLECVQDMDHENMFWYRQDPGLGLRLIYFSYDVKMKEKGDIPEGYSVSREKKERFSLILESASTNQTSMYLCASRVTDEQYFGPGTRLTVT.

This clonotype has a count of ten or more. The chain is built from TRBV7-2 and TRBJ2-1; the match to TRBD2 covers 12 bases. The V gene end was trimmed by 4 bases and the J gene end by 11 bases; junction bases not matched to a gene: 9. Germline CDR1 is SGHTA and CDR2 is FQGNSA. CDR3 length: 15 amino acids. The CDR3 protein is CASSSRTSGIPKQFF. The CDR3 DNA reads as TGTGCCAGCAGCTCCCGGACTAGCGGGATCCCCAAGCAGTTCTTC.

This clonotype was observed a handful of times. The chain carries TRBV12-3 or TRBV12-4 and TRBJ1-4; D is unclear. This CDR3 has 15 amino acids. V shed 2 bases and J shed 5 bases, with 12 bases lying between them. The CDR3 DNA sequence: TGTGCCAGCAGTTTAAATCGAGGGTTAAATGAAAAACTGTTTTTT. It encodes CASSLNRGLNEKLFF.

This clonotype has a count of ten or more. The V gene is TRBV7-9, the J gene TRBJ2-1, with TRBD2 matching 8 bases. The junction had 5 bases not matched to a gene; V was cut back by 1 base and J by 0 bases. CDR1 SEHNR and CDR2 FQNEAQ come from the germline V gene (reference sequence). The CDR3 covers 17 residues. The CDR3 region has the DNA TGTGCCAGCAGCTTAGAACTAGCGGAGGTCTCCTACAATGAGCAGTTCTTC. As protein: CASSLELAEVSYNEQFF.

This clonotype was detected ten times or more. V is TRBV6-6 and J is TRBJ2-3; TRBD1 agrees at 10 bases. The CDR3 extends over 15 amino acids. V was pared by 8 bases and J by 1 base, with 6 bases of the junction left unmatched. Germline-derived CDR1 and CDR2 are MNHNY and SVGAGI (reference sequence). The CDR3 loop reads CASGTGTGGTDTQYF. For the CDR3, the DNA is TGTGCCAGCGGGACCGGGACAGGGGGCACAGATACGCAGTATTTT.

This clonotype occurred many times. CDR3 sequence: CASSLRVPYEQYF. CDR3 DNA: TGTGCCAGCAGCTTAAGGGTACCCTACGAGCAGTACTTC. The genes are TRBV7-2 and TRBJ2-7; D is undetermined. The germline V gene encodes CDR1 SGHTA and CDR2 FQGNSA. CDR3 size: 13 residues. V lost 2 bases and J lost 2, with 7 bases in between.

In its sample, this clonotype was seen many times. V is TRBV29-1 and J is TRBJ2-1; tentatively, D is TRBD2 (5 bases). Per germline, CDR1 SQVTM and CDR2 ANQGSEA. This CDR3 is 15 amino acids long. The V and J ends lost 0 bases and 2 bases respectively, with 11 bases between them. CDR3 sequence: CSVEELRVAYNEQFF. CDR3 DNA: TGCAGCGTTGAAGAACTGCGGGTCGCCTACAATGAGCAGTTCTTC.

This clonotype appeared many times. The chain couples TRBV6-5 to TRBJ2-2; 10 bases map to TRBD2. Germline trimming cut 6 bases from V and 1 base from J; bases unmatched to any gene: 5. The V gene's germline CDR1 is MNHEY and CDR2 SVGAGI. This CDR3 spans 16 amino acids. In DNA form, the CDR3 reads TGTGCCAGCAGCCAAAGGACTAGCGGGAACACCGGGGAGCTGTTTTTT. Protein sequence: CASSQRTSGNTGELFF.

The rearrangement links TRBV28 to TRBJ1-5; 7 bases align to TRBD1. The CDR3 sequence is 15 residues long. Germline CDR1 reads MDHEN; CDR2 reads SYDVKM. Trimming cost V 5 bases and J 2 bases; bases outside gene matches: 6. CDR3 sequence reads: CASSNPGQRNQPQHF. CDR3 coding DNA: TGTGCCAGCAGTAACCCGGGACAGCGCAATCAGCCCCAGCATTTT.

This clonotype was counted many times. The CDR3 protein is CASSSPHSSTSGSPLSSYEQYF. In DNA, the CDR3 is TGTGCCAGCAGTTCCCCGCATTCATCGACTAGCGGGAGTCCTCTATCATCCTACGAGCAGTACTTC. V and J are TRBV28 and TRBJ2-7, with 12 bases matching TRBD2. J was trimmed by 1 base and V by 4 bases; bases with no gene match: 23. This CDR3 region has 22 residues. Germline V gene lookup returns CDR1 MDHEN and CDR2 SYDVKM.

V gene TRBV5-6 combines with J gene TRBJ1-5; D is undetermined. The CDR3 contains 12 residues. V shed 2 bases and J shed 3 bases, with 3 bases lying between them. From germline, CDR1 is SGHDT and CDR2 YYEEEE. CDR3 amino acids: CASSFYNQPQHF. The CDR3 DNA reads TGTGCCAGCAGCTTCTACAATCAGCCCCAGCATTTT.